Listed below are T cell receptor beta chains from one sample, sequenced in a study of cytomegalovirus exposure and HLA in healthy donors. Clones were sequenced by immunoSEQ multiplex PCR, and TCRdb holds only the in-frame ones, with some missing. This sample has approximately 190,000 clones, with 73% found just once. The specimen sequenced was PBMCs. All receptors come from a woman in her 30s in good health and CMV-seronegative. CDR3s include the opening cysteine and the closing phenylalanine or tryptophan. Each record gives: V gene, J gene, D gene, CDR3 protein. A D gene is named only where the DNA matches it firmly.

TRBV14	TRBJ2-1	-	CASSPGGGPGDNEQFF
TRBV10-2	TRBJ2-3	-	CASHTMTSDTQYF
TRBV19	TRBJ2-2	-	CASSSISFRGGDTGELFF
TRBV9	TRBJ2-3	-	CASSPGGRWGYTQYF
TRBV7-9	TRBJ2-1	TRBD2	CASSPRRAGAGQFF
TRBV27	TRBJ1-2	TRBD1	CASSPLPGTGYGYTF
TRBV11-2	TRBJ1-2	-	CASSLVGSGQFYGYTF
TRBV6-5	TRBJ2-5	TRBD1	CASSYVDRGRETQYF
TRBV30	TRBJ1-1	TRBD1	CAWSIGQGGEAFF
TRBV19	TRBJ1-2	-	CASSSNGLNSYGYTF
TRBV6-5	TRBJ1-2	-	CASSSRSSSYTF
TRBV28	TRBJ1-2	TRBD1	CASNLGQSYGYTF
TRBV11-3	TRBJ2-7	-	CASSLRTGYEQYF
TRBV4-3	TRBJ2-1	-	CASRQAVLGGEQFF
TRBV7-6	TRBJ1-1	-	CASSPPGGVGTEAFF
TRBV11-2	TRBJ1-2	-	CASSISNYGYTF
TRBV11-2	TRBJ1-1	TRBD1	CASSPRTGPRWGTEAFF
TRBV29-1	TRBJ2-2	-	CSVGYRAGGELFF
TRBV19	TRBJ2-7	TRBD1	CATTRRTGEYEQYF
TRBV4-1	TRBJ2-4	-	CASSTSPTFKNIQYF
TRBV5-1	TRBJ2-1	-	CASSPLSRTGNEQFF
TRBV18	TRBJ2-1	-	CASSRLAEVNEQFF
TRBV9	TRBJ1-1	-	CASSVAPNTEAFF